This T cell receptor (beta chain) is from a study of blood T cell repertoires in COVID-19. The assay was immunoSEQ multiplex PCR, and TCRdb's table has in-frame clones only and misses some. The sample shows over 250,000 clones, 80% to 90% of them seen only once. CDR3 length: 15 amino acids. V was clipped by 0 bases and J by 3 bases; unmatched bases: 3. Per the germline V gene, CDR1 is SQVTM and CDR2 is ANQGSEA. The chain has TRBV29-1 and TRBJ1-1; 11 bases map to TRBD1. Input material: peripheral blood. The clonotype originates from a woman between 45 and 65 years old with COVID-19, enrolled during active disease. CDR3 protein: CSVEEDRGRDTEAFF. CDR3 nucleotides: TGCAGCGTTGAAGAGGACAGGGGGCGAGACACTGAAGCTTTCTTT. The full variable domain, in which reference TRBV29-1 and TRBJ1-1 provide the parts outside the CDR3, is SAVISQKPSRDICQRGTSLTIQCQVDSQVTMMFWYRQQPGQSLTLIATANQGSEATYESGFVIDKFPISRPNLTFSTLTVSNMSPEDSSIYLCSVEEDRGRDTEAFFGQGTRLTVV.